This TCR beta chain is from a study of blood T cell repertoires in COVID-19. Study details: From the United States, Italy and Spain came samples of acute and convalescent COVID-19. Sources were T cells, B-cell-depleted T cells, or PBMCs; the material itself was cDNA or gDNA.

As originally analysed: Reference gene primer amplification in the assay estimated nucleated cell counts. The method was immunoSEQ multiplex PCR; TCRdb's version includes in-frame clones alone and lacks a portion of them. The V and J calls and the clone size are those of that table, but D and trimming were determined from the DNA. The sample consists of roughly 240,000 clones, 82% of them appearing once. This clone was found once. Germline V gives CDR1 LNHDA, CDR2 SQIVND (reference sequence). Unmatched junction bases numbered 9, after V lost 7 bases and J lost 1 base. This CDR3 region has 16 residues.

This clonotype was obtained from a woman aged 70-85 years with acute or convalescent COVID-19. This chain connects TRBV19 to TRBJ2-3; 9 bases map to TRBD1. The source material was peripheral blood. CDR3 loop: CASKGQGIYGTDTQYF. Here the CDR3 DNA reads TGTGCCAGTAAGGGACAGGGAATCTATGGCACAGATACGCAGTATTTT.